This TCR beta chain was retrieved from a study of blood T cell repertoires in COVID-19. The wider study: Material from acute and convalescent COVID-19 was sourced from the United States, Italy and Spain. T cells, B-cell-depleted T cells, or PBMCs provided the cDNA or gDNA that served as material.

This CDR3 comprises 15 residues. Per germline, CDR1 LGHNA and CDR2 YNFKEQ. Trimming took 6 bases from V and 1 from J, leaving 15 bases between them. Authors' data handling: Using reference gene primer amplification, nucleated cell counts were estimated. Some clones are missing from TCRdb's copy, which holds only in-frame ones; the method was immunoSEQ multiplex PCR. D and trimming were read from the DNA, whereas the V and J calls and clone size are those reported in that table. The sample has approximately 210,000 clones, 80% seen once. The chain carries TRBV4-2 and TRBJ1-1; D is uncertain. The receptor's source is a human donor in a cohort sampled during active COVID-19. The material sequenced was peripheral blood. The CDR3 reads CASRSEVLRNTEAFF. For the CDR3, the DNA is TGTGCCAGCAGGTCTGAGGTATTAAGGAACACTGAAGCTTTCTTT.